The rows below give T cell receptor beta chains drawn from one sample of a study of CD8 T cells in Susac syndrome. TCRdb recomputed calls from the immunoSEQ multiplex PCR reads with MiXCR, one row per CDR3 protein. Among tens of thousands of distinct CDR3 sequences listed, around 90% were seen once. The sample comprised CD8+ T cells from PBMCs. The receptor source for this set is a human donor with multiple sclerosis. Both conserved end residues are part of each CDR3. A D gene is named only where the DNA matches it firmly. Part of the rows lack a size; the others show once, few, many or a class for expanded clones.

>TRBJ2-7|TRBD2|TRBV6-2/TRBV6-3|few
CASSYVAGGKEQYF
TGTGCCAGCAGTTACGTAGCGGGAGGGAAAGAGCAGTACTTC
>TRBJ2-1|TRBD2|TRBV24-1|-
CATSVGTSGYNEQFF
TGTGCCACCAGTGTTGGGACTAGCGGTTACAATGAGCAGTTCTTC
>TRBJ2-7|-|TRBV19|-
CASSIRGEQYF
TGTGCCAGTAGTATACGGGGCGAGCAGTACTTC
>TRBJ1-6|-|TRBV2|-
CASLGSYNSPLHF
TGTGCCAGCCTCGGCTCCTATAATTCACCCCTCCACTTT
>TRBJ1-2|TRBD1|TRBV3-1|-
CASSPGTGNSFYGYTF
TGTGCCAGCAGCCCCGGGACAGGGAATTCTTTCTATGGCTACACCTTC
>TRBJ2-5|-|TRBV9|-
CASSPGQPPETQYF
TGTGCCAGCAGCCCAGGACAGCCCCCAGAGACCCAGTACTTC
>TRBJ2-1|TRBD2|TRBV20-1|once
CSARGFGGSSYNEQFF
TGCAGTGCTAGAGGATTCGGCGGGAGCTCCTACAATGAGCAGTTCTTC
>TRBJ2-7|TRBD2|TRBV18|-
CASSPGSGDYEQYF
TGTGCCAGCTCACCCGGTAGCGGGGACTACGAGCAGTACTTC
>TRBJ2-1|-|TRBV6-1|-
CASSEDDSKSSYNEQFF
TGTGCCAGCAGTGAAGATGATAGTAAGAGCTCCTACAATGAGCAGTTCTTC
>TRBJ1-6|TRBD1|TRBV19|-
CASSISDRDDSPLHF
TGTGCCAGTAGTATTTCGGACAGGGACGATTCACCCCTCCACTTT
>TRBJ2-1|TRBD2|TRBV7-9|-
CASSPSGLAAEQFF
TGTGCCAGCAGCCCTTCGGGACTAGCGGCGGAGCAGTTCTTC
>TRBJ2-5|TRBD1|TRBV25-1|once
CASTGQGETQYF
TGTGCCAGCACCGGACAGGGGGAGACCCAGTACTTC
>TRBJ2-2|TRBD2|TRBV13|-
CASSLVGARGGAYTGELFF
TGTGCCAGCAGCTTAGTAGGAGCCCGCGGGGGGGCCTACACCGGGGAGCTGTTTTTT
>TRBJ1-1|-|TRBV6-2/TRBV6-3|-
CASSLTAANTEAFF
TGTGCCAGCAGCTTGACAGCCGCGAACACTGAAGCTTTCTTT
>TRBJ2-1|-|TRBV7-3|-
CASSSRGSKSSSYNEQFF
TGTGCCAGCAGCTCTCGGGGGAGTAAATCGAGCTCCTACAATGAGCAGTTCTTC
>TRBJ1-4|-|TRBV27|-
CASGRQEPSTNEKLFF
TGTGCCAGCGGCAGACAGGAGCCCTCAACTAATGAAAAACTGTTTTTT
>TRBJ2-3|-|TRBV6-2/TRBV6-3|-
CASSSRGSTDTQYF
TGTGCCAGCAGTAGCCGGGGAAGCACAGATACGCAGTATTTT
>TRBJ1-6|-|TRBV27|-
CASAMGAVGGRYNSPLHF
TGTGCCAGCGCAATGGGGGCCGTCGGGGGTCGCTATAATTCACCCCTCCACTTT
>TRBJ1-1|-|TRBV7-2|-
CASSLVWDRTEAFF
TGTGCCAGCAGCTTAGTATGGGACCGGACTGAAGCTTTCTTT
>TRBJ1-1|-|TRBV5-6|-
CASSLEAGANTEAFF
TGTGCCAGCAGCTTGGAAGCCGGGGCGAACACTGAAGCTTTCTTT
>TRBJ2-5|TRBD1|TRBV9|-
CASSVVPGGAETQYF
TGTGCCAGCAGCGTTGTCCCAGGGGGTGCGGAGACCCAGTACTTC
>TRBJ2-7|TRBD2|TRBV27|-
CASHDGWTSGRMIGEQYF
TGTGCCAGCCACGACGGGTGGACTAGCGGGAGAATGATAGGCGAGCAGTACTTC
>TRBJ2-1|-|TRBV19|-
CASSRGPGTYNEQFF
TGTGCCAGTAGCAGGGGCCCCGGAACCTACAATGAGCAGTTCTTC
>TRBJ1-4|-|TRBV2|-
CASSEESTWEKLFF
TGTGCCAGCAGTGAGGAGAGCACTTGGGAAAAACTGTTTTTT
>TRBJ1-2|TRBD1|TRBV27|-
CASSPQDRGDSYTF
TGTGCCAGCAGTCCCCAGGACAGGGGGGATAGCTACACCTTC
>TRBJ2-7|-|TRBV12-3/TRBV12-4|-
CASSPGAESYEQYF
TGTGCCAGCAGTCCAGGAGCGGAGTCCTACGAGCAGTACTTC
>TRBJ2-7|TRBD1|TRBV28|once
CASSPDRGIYEQYF
TGTGCCAGCTCCCCGGACAGGGGGATCTACGAGCAGTACTTC
>TRBJ2-5|TRBD2|TRBV3-1|-
CASSLGLAGVGETQYF
TGTGCCAGCAGCCTGGGACTAGCGGGAGTTGGGGAGACCCAGTACTTC
>TRBJ2-1|-|TRBV12-3/TRBV12-4|-
CASSSGISGFYNEQFF
TGTGCCAGCAGTTCTGGGATCAGCGGGTTCTACAATGAGCAGTTCTTC
>TRBJ2-7|-|TRBV14|once
CASSARLEQYF
TGTGCCAGCAGTGCCCGACTAGAGCAGTACTTC
>TRBJ2-1|-|TRBV5-1|-
CASSWTGTFYNEQFF
TGCGCCAGCAGCTGGACGGGGACCTTCTACAATGAGCAGTTCTTC
>TRBJ2-3|-|TRBV5-4|-
CASSLFGSNTDTQYF
TGTGCCAGCAGCTTGTTCGGCTCCAACACAGATACGCAGTATTTT
>TRBJ2-3|-|TRBV7-9|-
CASSSYLGFADTQYF
TGTGCCAGCAGCAGCTATTTAGGGTTTGCAGATACGCAGTATTTT
>TRBJ2-5|-|TRBV28|-
CASCRRPTETQYF
TGTGCCAGTTGCCGAAGACCGACGGAGACCCAGTACTTC
>TRBJ1-1|-|TRBV6-1|-
CASSEYVRGTEAFF
TGTGCCAGCAGTGAATATGTGAGAGGGACTGAAGCTTTCTTT
>TRBJ1-1|TRBD1|TRBV7-6|-
CASSWDSDMSTEAFF
TGTGCCAGCAGCTGGGACAGCGATATGAGCACTGAAGCTTTCTTT
>TRBJ2-7|TRBD2|TRBV3-1|once
CASSWTSGPYEQYF
TGTGCCAGCAGCTGGACTAGCGGACCCTACGAGCAGTACTTC
>TRBJ2-1|-|TRBV6-1|-
CASSSPTTEQFF
TGTGCCAGCAGCTCGCCCACTACTGAGCAGTTCTTC
>TRBJ1-6|TRBD1|TRBV18|-
CASSPRRDSQGWNSPLHF
TGTGCCAGCTCACCACGGAGGGACAGTCAGGGTTGGAATTCACCCCTCCACTTT
>TRBJ2-7|-|TRBV28|-
CASSFTGAYEQYF
TGTGCCAGCAGTTTCACCGGGGCCTACGAGCAGTACTTC
>TRBJ2-7|-|TRBV28|-
CASSRAYEQYF
TGTGCCAGCAGTCGCGCCTACGAGCAGTACTTC
>TRBJ2-7|-|TRBV5-1|-
CASSDRTAPYEQYF
TGCGCCAGCAGCGACCGGACAGCTCCTTACGAGCAGTACTTC
>TRBJ1-5|-|TRBV12-3/TRBV12-4|-
CASSSQDSAHQPQHF
TGTGCCAGCAGCTCTCAGGACAGTGCCCATCAGCCCCAGCATTTT
>TRBJ1-3|-|TRBV6-2/TRBV6-3|-
CASSQVGSSGNTIYF
TGTGCCAGCAGCCAGGTCGGGAGCTCTGGAAACACCATATATTTT
>TRBJ2-5|-|TRBV2|-
CASSEVSGFQETQYF
TGTGCCAGCAGTGAAGTATCAGGGTTCCAAGAGACCCAGTACTTC
>TRBJ2-2|-|TRBV27|-
CASWGVKAPGAGELFF
TGTGCCAGCTGGGGGGTTAAGGCCCCGGGGGCCGGGGAGCTGTTTTTT
>TRBJ2-1|-|TRBV7-9|-
CASSLPGPAYNEQFF
TGTGCCAGCAGCTTACCGGGACCGGCCTACAATGAGCAGTTCTTC
>TRBJ2-1|TRBD1|TRBV12-3/TRBV12-4|-
CASSFRGQGTYNEQFF
TGTGCCAGCAGTTTTAGGGGACAGGGGACCTACAATGAGCAGTTCTTC
>TRBJ2-7|-|TRBV28|-
CASRPAMEYEQYF
TGTGCCAGCAGGCCCGCGATGGAATACGAGCAGTACTTC
>TRBJ2-7|TRBD2|TRBV19|few
CASSIGAGGFLYEQYF
TGTGCCAGTAGTATCGGAGCGGGAGGTTTCCTCTACGAGCAGTACTTC
>TRBJ2-7|TRBD1|TRBV18|-
CASSPTGANEQYF
TGTGCCAGCTCACCGACAGGGGCGAACGAGCAGTACTTC
>TRBJ1-1|-|TRBV7-9|-
CASSSPENTEAFF
TGTGCCAGCAGCTCCCCTGAGAACACTGAAGCTTTCTTT
>TRBJ2-7|-|TRBV6-2/TRBV6-3|once
CASSSAGSYTYEQYF
TGTGCCAGCAGTTCTGCCGGAAGCTATACCTACGAGCAGTACTTC
>TRBJ1-1|TRBD1|TRBV29-1|once
CSVRTGNTEAFF
TGCAGCGTTCGGACAGGGAACACTGAAGCTTTCTTT
>TRBJ1-1|TRBD1|TRBV6-1|-
CASIPWTGERVNTEAFF
TGTGCCAGCATCCCTTGGACAGGGGAAAGGGTGAACACTGAAGCTTTCTTT
>TRBJ1-2|-|TRBV2|-
CASSETLGSGYGYTF
TGTGCCAGCAGTGAAACTCTGGGATCGGGCTATGGCTACACCTTC
>TRBJ2-7|TRBD1|TRBV29-1|-
CSVARDRGPSYEQYF
TGCAGCGTGGCCAGGGACAGGGGGCCCTCCTACGAGCAGTACTTC
>TRBJ1-1|-|TRBV12-3/TRBV12-4|once
CASSLGVGVTEAFF
TGTGCCAGCAGTTTAGGGGTGGGTGTCACTGAAGCTTTCTTT
>TRBJ1-1|-|TRBV5-1|-
CASSWDALLMNTEAFF
TGCGCCAGCAGCTGGGACGCCCTCTTAATGAACACTGAAGCTTTCTTT
>TRBJ2-1|-|TRBV12-3/TRBV12-4|-
CASTQGDNSYNEQFF
TGTGCCAGCACCCAGGGAGACAACTCCTACAATGAGCAGTTCTTC